This entry lists 8 T cell receptor beta chains sequenced from one sample in a study of blood T cell repertoires in COVID-19. Using immunoSEQ multiplex PCR, the repertoire was profiled, and TCRdb retains in-frame clones only, with some absent. The data show about 270,000 clones, with about 87% seen just once and approximately 3% held by the top ten. The source material was PBMCs or T cells enriched from blood (not recorded which). These receptors were collected from a woman between 50 and 59 years old who had recovered from COVID-19.

The chain has TRBV19 and TRBJ1-1; maybe TRBD1 (6 bases). V lost 10 bases and J 0 bases, leaving 24 bases between the germline ends. The CDR3 loop spans 17 amino acids. Germline V gene lookup returns CDR1 LNHDA and CDR2 SQIVND (reference sequence). CDR3 residues: CATSEGTIIRMNTEAFF. CDR3 in DNA: TGTGCCACCTCTGAAGGGACAATCATTCGAATGAACACTGAAGCTTTCTTT.

This clone has just one count. The V and J genes are TRBV5-4 and TRBJ1-2; weak D call: TRBD1 (6 bases). Per germline, CDR1 SGHNT and CDR2 YYREEE (reference sequence). Between the trimmed V and J ends, which lost 4 bases and 7 bases, there was a span of 20 bases. The CDR3 runs to 15 residues. The DNA of the CDR3 is TGTGCCAGCAGCCCCGAGCAGGGGCTGATTAGTGGCTACACCTTC. Amino acids: CASSPEQGLISGYTF.

The CDR3 coding sequence is TGCGCCAGCAGCCAAGAGGGACAGGGGAACACTGAAGCTTTCTTT. It codes for CASSQEGQGNTEAFF. The rearrangement links TRBV4-1 to TRBJ1-1, with 9 positions matching TRBD1. J lost 1 base, V lost 0 bases, and 0 bases had no gene match. This CDR3 has 15 amino acids. Germline loops: CDR1 MGHRA, CDR2 YSYEKL.

V gene TRBV19 combines with J gene TRBJ2-1; 8 bases line up with TRBD1. The V gene's germline CDR1 is LNHDA and CDR2 SQIVND (reference sequence). The V gene end was trimmed by 3 bases and the J gene end by 8 bases; junction bases not matched to a gene: 24. The CDR3 runs to 20 residues. CDR3 residues: CASSMTTRDRGRGSIYEQFF. In DNA form, the CDR3 reads TGTGCCAGTAGTATGACTACCCGAGACAGGGGCCGCGGCAGCATTTATGAGCAGTTCTTC.

DNA of the CDR3: TGTGCCAGCAATATTCTTGCAGGAAACCCTGAAGCTTTCTTT. Amino acid sequence: CASNILAGNPEAFF. The chain is built from TRBV28 and TRBJ1-1; D unclear. V was pared by 7 bases and J by 6 bases, with 18 bases between. The CDR3 is 14 residues long. From germline, CDR1 is MDHEN and CDR2 SYDVKM.

This clone was observed once. J is TRBJ2-1 and V is TRBV5-1; 7 nucleotides line up with TRBD2. The V gene's germline CDR1 is SGHRS and CDR2 YFSETQ. The CDR3 spans 16 residues. The V segment lost 0 bases and the J segment 4 bases; nucleotides outside the gene matches: 7. The DNA of the CDR3 is TGCGCCAGCAGCTTGGAGGCGGGAGTTCTTTACAATGAGCAGTTCTTC. Its protein product is CASSLEAGVLYNEQFF.

The chain is built from TRBV6-2 or TRBV6-3 and TRBJ2-2, with TRBD2 matching 11 bases. Germline CDR1 MNHEY, CDR2 SVGEGT. The CDR3 has 17 amino acids. The V gene end was trimmed by 5 bases and the J gene end by 4 bases; junction bases not matched to a gene: 9. The CDR3 loop reads CASSKLTSGSSTGELFF. The CDR3 region has the DNA TGTGCCAGCAGTAAACTTACTAGCGGGAGTAGCACCGGGGAGCTGTTTTTT.

This clone was counted between two and nine times. The genes are TRBV6-6 and TRBJ1-4, with 9 bases aligning to TRBD1. The length of the CDR3 is 16 residues. Germline V gene data show CDR1 as MNHNY and CDR2 as SVGAGI (reference sequence). Losses at the gene ends were 0 bases for V and 5 bases for J; bases not matched to a gene: 4. CDR3: CASSYSAGTGNEKLFF. The DNA for the CDR3 is TGTGCCAGCAGTTACTCTGCGGGGACAGGGAATGAAAAACTGTTTTTT.